Given below is one T cell receptor beta chain in context. The data belong to a study of T cells in Graves' hyperthyroidism and ophthalmopathy. The wider study: Peripheral blood was obtained at initial diagnosis, preceding any treatment.

CDR1 is KGHSH and CDR2 is LQKENI in the germline V gene. After removal of 6 bases from V and 3 bases from J, the junction contained 2 bases not matched to a gene. The CDR3 has 13 amino acids. Amplified TCR beta CDR3 regions came from RNA transcripts. First-round RT-PCR with HTBI primers amplified the TCR CDR3 region. TCRdb used MiXCR to reprocess the multiplex PCR reads, holding one entry per CDR3 protein. The sample consists of hundreds of thousands of distinct CDR3 sequences, roughly 15% of them appearing once. Sequences were obtained from blood. This sequence was found in a man younger than 35 with Graves' ophthalmopathy. The gene calls are TRBV18 and TRBJ2-7, with 10 positions matching TRBD2. The CDR3 here is CASSASGGYEQYF. The CDR3 coding sequence is TGTGCCAGCTCGGCTAGCGGGGGCTACGAGCAGTACTTC. The entire variable domain, with the rest obtained from reference TRBV18 and TRBJ2-7, is as follows: NAGVMQNPRHLVRRRGQEARLRCSPMKGHSHVYWYRQLPEEGLKFMVYLQKENIIDESGMPKERFSAEFPKEGPSILRIQQVVRGDSAAYFCASSASGGYEQYFGPGTRLTVT.